Reported below is one TCR beta chain. The antigen remains unidentified. V was pared by 1 base and J by 8 bases, with 9 bases of the junction left unmatched. The CDR3 totals 18 residues. Germline assignment: CDR1 SGHTA and CDR2 FQGNSA. These data originate in a study of T cell responses to AZD1222 COVID-19 vaccine. Whole-study results and caveats: Spike-specific TCR breadth rose after two AZD1222 doses, and depth rose as well.

Repertoires were generated with immunoSEQ multiplex PCR, while TCRdb's copy carries only in-frame clones and drops some. The repertoire consists of roughly 150,000 clones, with approximately 94% occurring once and the leading ten covering under 10%. The chain has TRBV7-2 and TRBJ2-1, with 15 bases aligning to TRBD2. The TCR sequence derives from an adult in good health. The material was peripheral blood, obtained on day 0 of AZD1222 vaccination. The CDR3 nucleotides are TGTGCCAGCAGCTTAGACCGGACTAGCGGGGGGGCCGGGCATGAGCAGTTCTTC. Amino acid sequence: CASSLDRTSGGAGHEQFF.